This T cell receptor (beta chain) was observed in a study of cytomegalovirus exposure and HLA in healthy donors. About the study: There were some 120 million unique TCR beta sequences, drawn from some 180 million T cells, in an earlier analysis. Notes on the study in general: In a later analysis, productive TCRs from donors in an Asian-associated ancestry cluster reportedly carried fewer N-insertions than the cohort mean. The authors later found HLA-associated TCR beta chains more clonally expanded than equally common others. Across donors, sequencing depth was assumed by presence/absence analyses to be roughly uniform.

Turning to this clone: Its antigen is not identified.

Amplification used 60 Vbeta primers and 13 Jbeta primers. Repertoires were generated with immunoSEQ multiplex PCR, while TCRdb's copy carries only in-frame clones and drops some. The table records fewer than 250,000 clones, 70% to 85% of them present only once. CDR3 length equals 14 residues. Trimming removed 5 bases from V and 5 bases from J; junction bases left unmatched: 5. Germline CDR1 is SEHNR and CDR2 is FQNEAQ (reference sequence). The TCR was taken from a male donor in good health and CMV-seronegative. Sample: PBMCs. V gene TRBV7-9 combines with J gene TRBJ1-1, with 10 bases lining up with TRBD1. CDR3 region: CASSPGTGETEAFF. CDR3 bases: TGTGCCAGCAGCCCCGGGACAGGGGAGACTGAAGCTTTCTTT.